The next 26 T cell receptor beta chains were all read from a single sample in a study of technical replicates of blood from a few donors. Here immunoSEQ multiplex PCR was the method, and the copy in TCRdb shows in-frame clones only, minus some. The sample yields roughly 82,000 clones, around nine tenths seen once. Sequencing input: T cells isolated from PBMCs. These receptor sequences come from a human donor in good health.

The genes are TRBV7-2 and TRBJ2-1; 10 bases fit TRBD2. CDR1 and CDR2 (germline): SGHTA, FQGNSA. The trim removed 2 bases at V and 4 bases at J, leaving 11 bases unmatched. CDR3 length: 18 amino acids. The CDR3 region is CASSLLSHGTSVYNEQFF. The CDR3 DNA reads TGTGCCAGCAGCTTACTCTCCCACGGGACTAGCGTTTACAATGAGCAGTTCTTC. The full variable domain, rest sourced from reference TRBV7-2 and TRBJ2-1, is GAGVSQSPSNKVTEKGKDVELRCDPISGHTALYWYRQSLGQGLEFLIYFQGNSAPDKSGLPSDRFSAERTGGSVSTLTIQRTQQEDSAVYLCASSLLSHGTSVYNEQFFGPGTRLTVL.

V is TRBV18 and J is TRBJ2-7; no definite D call. Trimming pared 6 bases from V and 0 bases from J, leaving 9 bases between. This CDR3 has 13 residues. Germline V gene lookup returns CDR1 KGHSH and CDR2 LQKENI. For the CDR3, the DNA is TGTGCCAGCTCCCTTTCTAGCTCCTACGAGCAGTACTTC. Translated: CASSLSSSYEQYF.

This sequence joins TRBV28 and TRBJ1-3, with 7 bases lining up with TRBD1. The J segment lost 0 bases and the V segment lost 2 bases, leaving 10 bases of the junction unmatched. The CDR3 totals 18 residues. Germline V lookup: CDR1 MDHEN, CDR2 SYDVKM. The CDR3 DNA is TGTGCCAGCAGTTTAGGCCCTCGACAGGGCCGCTCTGGAAACACCATATATTTT. This sequence encodes CASSLGPRQGRSGNTIYF. The whole variable domain, remainder taken from reference TRBV28 and TRBJ1-3, is DVKVTQSSRYLVKRTGEKVFLECVQDMDHENMFWYRQDPGLGLRLIYFSYDVKMKEKGDIPEGYSVSREKKERFSLILESASTNQTSMYLCASSLGPRQGRSGNTIYFGEGSWLTVV.

The chain combines TRBV27 with TRBJ1-2, with TRBD1 matching over 8 bases. Trimming at V came to 0 bases and at J to 8 bases, leaving 8 bases not matched to a gene. Germline V CDR1 and CDR2: MNHEY, SMNVEV (reference sequence). The CDR3 is made up of 15 amino acids. Here the CDR3 reads CASSLSVDRASGYTF. The CDR3 coding sequence is TGTGCCAGCAGTTTATCGGTGGACAGGGCCTCAGGCTACACCTTC.

V gene TRBV9 combines with J gene TRBJ2-7, with unresolved D. CDR1 and CDR2 (germline): SGDLS, YYNGEE. V was clipped by 0 bases and J by 7 bases, with 11 bases between them. CDR3 length: 13 residues. The CDR3 loop reads CASSVVQTGEQYF. In DNA, the CDR3 is TGTGCCAGCAGCGTAGTCCAAACCGGGGAGCAGTACTTC.

The rearrangement uses TRBV4-1 and TRBJ1-3, with 7 bases identical to TRBD1. CDR3 length: 16 residues. Germline V CDR1 and CDR2: MGHRA, YSYEKL. Trimming removed 0 bases from V and 4 bases from J; junction bases left unmatched: 6. CDR3 coding DNA: TGCGCCAGCAGCCAAGAGGCCCAGGGGGTCGGAAACACCATATATTTT. Translating it yields CASSQEAQGVGNTIYF.

This chain uses TRBV9 with TRBJ2-2; no clear D. The V end was cut by 0 bases, the J end by 6 bases, with 9 bases between. This CDR3 is 14 amino acids long. Germline CDR1 is SGDLS and CDR2 is YYNGEE. The CDR3 DNA reads as TGTGCCAGCAGCGTAGATACGTCGGCCGGGGAGCTGTTTTTT. Amino acid sequence: CASSVDTSAGELFF. Full variable domain (missing parts from reference TRBV9 and TRBJ2-2): DSGVTQTPKHLITATGQRVTLRCSPRSGDLSVYWYQQSLDQGLQFLIQYYNGEERAKGNILERFSAQQFPDLHSELNLSSLELGDSALYFCASSVDTSAGELFFGEGSRLTVL.

This chain joins TRBV5-1 and TRBJ2-7, with 7 bases matching TRBD1. Trimming took 3 bases from V and 1 from J; bases not matched to a gene: 7. Germline V gene sequence: CDR1 SGHRS, CDR2 YFSETQ. The CDR3 length is 15 residues. The CDR3 bases are TGCGCCAGCAGCTCGGTCCCGGGACAGTCCTACGAGCAGTACTTC. Translated, it gives CASSSVPGQSYEQYF.

This chain connects TRBV29-1 to TRBJ2-1; 9 bases match TRBD1. V dropped 6 bases and J dropped 4; count of bases not matched to a gene: 7. CDR1 and CDR2 (germline): SQVTM, ANQGSEA. There are 14 residues in the CDR3. CDR3 in DNA: TGCAGCGTCCAACCCGGGACAGGGTACAATGAGCAGTTCTTC. Translating it yields CSVQPGTGYNEQFF.

The chain has TRBV6-5 and TRBJ2-5; tentatively, D is TRBD1 (6 bases). In germline, CDR1 is MNHEY, CDR2 SVGAGI. This CDR3 is built from 15 residues. V was shortened by 5 bases and J by 3 bases, with 16 bases between the two germline ends. This chain's CDR3 is CASSRYRDKEETQYF. In DNA form, the CDR3 reads TGTGCCAGCAGTCGATACCGGGACAAAGAAGAGACCCAGTACTTC.

The CDR3 loop is CASRSTGVNEKLFF. The CDR3 DNA reads as TGTGCCAGCAGGTCGACAGGGGTTAATGAAAAACTGTTTTTT. This chain connects TRBV28 to TRBJ1-4; TRBD1 agrees at 8 bases. The CDR3 sequence is 14 residues long. With V trimmed by 6 bases and J by 4 bases, 4 bases remained unmatched. The germline CDR1 and CDR2 sequences are MDHEN and SYDVKM.

This chain connects TRBV5-6 to TRBJ2-3; no reliable D call. The germline CDR1 and CDR2 sequences are SGHDT and YYEEEE. The CDR3 has 13 residues. The germline V and J ends were trimmed by 2 bases and 3 bases, with 7 bases remaining between them. CDR3 in amino acids: CASSFSGTDTQYF. The DNA for the CDR3 is TGTGCCAGCAGCTTCTCCGGGACAGATACGCAGTATTTT. The full variable domain, in which reference TRBV5-6 and TRBJ2-3 provide the parts outside the CDR3, is DAGVTQSPTHLIKTRGQQVTLRCSPKSGHDTVSWYQQALGQGPQFIFQYYEEEERQRGNFPDRFSGHQFPNYSSELNVNALLLGDSALYLCASSFSGTDTQYFGPGTRLTVL.

This CDR3 is CASSSLTGAGELFF. The CDR3 coding sequence is TGTGCCAGCAGTTCCTTGACGGGGGCCGGGGAGCTGTTTTTT. This chain joins TRBV6-6 and TRBJ2-2; TRBD2 might be the D (6 bases). The germline V and J ends were trimmed by 4 bases and 6 bases, with 12 bases remaining between them. Germline-derived CDR1 and CDR2 are MNHNY and SVGAGI (reference sequence). The length of the CDR3 is 14 residues.

V and J are TRBV5-1 and TRBJ2-7, with D possibly matching TRBD2 (5 bases). CDR1 is SGHRS and CDR2 is YFSETQ in the germline V gene. V was clipped by 1 base and J by 4 bases, with 21 bases between them. The CDR3 contains 17 residues. CDR3 loop: CASSLYPRSGKLYEQYF. The CDR3 DNA follows: TGCGCCAGCAGCTTGTACCCTAGGTCGGGAAAGCTTTACGAGCAGTACTTC.

The chain is built from TRBV11-2 and TRBJ1-1; D possibly corresponds to TRBD1 (6 bases). Trimming took 1 base from V and 5 from J, leaving 11 bases between them. CDR1 and CDR2 from the germline V gene are SGHAT and FQNNGV. The CDR3 runs to 14 residues. The CDR3 nucleotides read TGTGCCAGCAGCTTAGCGGGGGGCTGGACTGAAGCTTTCTTT. This encodes CASSLAGGWTEAFF.

V gene TRBV5-4 combines with J gene TRBJ1-2, with 8 positions matching TRBD1. CDR1 and CDR2 from the germline V gene are SGHNT and YYREEE (reference sequence). This CDR3 has 14 residues. The V and J ends lost 4 bases and 1 base, in that order; junction bases with no gene match: 3. The CDR3 sequence is CASSPGGDNYGYTF. The DNA for the CDR3 is TGTGCCAGCAGCCCAGGGGGCGATAACTATGGCTACACCTTC.

This chain uses TRBV7-8 with TRBJ2-1, with TRBD2 matching over 7 bases. Per the germline V gene, CDR1 is SGHVS and CDR2 is FQNEAQ. V was pared by 5 bases and J by 4 bases, with 5 bases of the junction left unmatched. The length of the CDR3 is 14 residues. The CDR3 bases are TGTGCCAGCAGCATGAAGCGGGATTACAATGAGCAGTTCTTC. This codes for CASSMKRDYNEQFF.

This clone appeared once. The rearrangement joins TRBV28 to TRBJ1-3, with 7 positions matching TRBD1. This CDR3 is built from 14 residues. Looked up from germline, CDR1 is MDHEN and CDR2 is SYDVKM. The V segment lost 8 bases and the J segment 4 bases; nucleotides outside the gene matches: 8. The CDR3 region has the DNA TGTGCCAGCGCAGCCCAGGACAGGGGAAACACCATATATTTT. This gives the protein CASAAQDRGNTIYF. The complete variable domain, with remaining parts taken from reference TRBV28 and TRBJ1-3, reads DVKVTQSSRYLVKRTGEKVFLECVQDMDHENMFWYRQDPGLGLRLIYFSYDVKMKEKGDIPEGYSVSREKKERFSLILESASTNQTSMYLCASAAQDRGNTIYFGEGSWLTVV.

This clone came up a few times. The chain combines TRBV14 with TRBJ1-1; D uncertain. This CDR3 region has 13 residues. Per germline, CDR1 SGHDN and CDR2 FVKESK. Trimming cost V 2 bases and J 3 bases, with 7 bases left between them. The CDR3 DNA reads TGTGCCAGCAGCCAAACGCGGGACACTGAAGCTTTCTTT. This translates into CASSQTRDTEAFF.

This sequence joins TRBV7-9 and TRBJ2-5; perhaps TRBD2 as D (6 bases). Trimming took off 5 bases at V and 2 bases at J, with 12 bases between the two ends. This CDR3 is 14 amino acids long. Germline values: CDR1 SEHNR, CDR2 FQNEAQ (reference sequence). The CDR3 DNA reads TGTGCCAGCAGCCCCCGGGACTCTCAAGAGACCCAGTACTTC. Translation gives CASSPRDSQETQYF.

The J gene is TRBJ1-3, the V gene TRBV10-3; no clear D gene. Germline V gives CDR1 ENHRY, CDR2 SYGVKD. The V gene lost 10 bases and the J gene lost 3 bases, with 19 bases spanning the gap. The CDR3 has 15 amino acids. This CDR3 reads CATQATIVDGNTIYF. The CDR3, as DNA: TGTGCCACCCAAGCGACCATTGTGGATGGAAACACCATATATTTT.

V is TRBV19 and J is TRBJ1-4; 7 positions agree with TRBD1. Germline values: CDR1 LNHDA, CDR2 SQIVND (reference sequence). The V gene end was trimmed by 6 bases and the J gene end by 4 bases; junction bases not matched to a gene: 8. The CDR3 consists of 15 residues. CDR3 in amino acids: CASRYGTAVNEKLFF. As DNA, the CDR3 is TGTGCCAGTAGATACGGGACAGCCGTTAATGAAAAACTGTTTTTT.

This rearrangement joins TRBV28 to TRBJ2-1; 7 positions match TRBD1. Germline CDR1 is MDHEN and CDR2 is SYDVKM. V lost 5 bases, J lost 15 bases, and 7 bases stayed unmatched. This CDR3 contains 11 residues. CDR3 sequence: CASSIRGRVFF. The DNA for the CDR3 is TGTGCCAGCAGTATTAGGGGGCGGGTGTTCTTC. Combining the CDR3 with reference TRBV28 and TRBJ2-1 gives the whole variable domain DVKVTQSSRYLVKRTGEKVFLECVQDMDHENMFWYRQDPGLGLRLIYFSYDVKMKEKGDIPEGYSVSREKKERFSLILESASTNQTSMYLCASSIRGRVFFGPGTRLTVL.

The chain joins TRBV5-1 to TRBJ1-2; D call uncertain. The CDR3 totals 12 residues. Germline CDR1 is SGHRS and CDR2 is YFSETQ. Trimming took 0 bases from V and 4 from J, leaving 4 bases between them. This CDR3 reads CASSLASYGYTF. DNA for the CDR3: TGCGCCAGCAGCTTGGCCTCCTATGGCTACACCTTC.

This chain links TRBV19 with TRBJ2-5, with D perhaps TRBD1 (5 bases). The ends were cut back, 3 bases at V and 4 bases at J, with 27 bases in the middle. The CDR3 extends over 19 amino acids. Germline CDR1 is LNHDA and CDR2 is SQIVND (reference sequence). The CDR3 coding sequence is TGTGCCAGTAGTATGGACCAGGGAACACTAAACCTTAACCGAGAGACCCAGTACTTC. This gives the protein CASSMDQGTLNLNRETQYF.

There are a few counts of this clone. This chain's CDR3 is CAWSDRGNEKLFF. The CDR3 bases are TGTGCCTGGAGTGATCGAGGGAATGAAAAACTGTTTTTT. This chain links TRBV30 with TRBJ1-4, with D uncertain. Germline V gene data show CDR1 as GTSNPN and CDR2 as SVGIG (reference sequence). The V and J ends lost 1 base and 5 bases respectively, with 8 bases between them. The CDR3 contains 13 residues.